A selection of T cell receptor beta chains follows, all from one sample in a study of a mutant IDH1 vaccine in newly diagnosed glioma. This table comes from immunoSEQ multiplex PCR, and its TCRdb copy is limited to in-frame clones, with some not included. The table lists around 32,000 clones, just under 80% of them singletons, with roughly 3.1% in the top ten. Their target antigens are unknown. The starting material was PBMCs, obtained from a glioma patient whose treatment included an IDH1 peptide vaccine. The source of these receptors is a man aged 35 to 55 with glioma. Some clones in this sample may be carry-over from other donors' samples. CDR3s include the opening cysteine and the closing phenylalanine or tryptophan. The D gene is left open where the match is weak. Size values are once, few and many counts, or a class for expanded clones, and some rows have none.

>16|-|TRBJ1-2|-|TRBV6-5
CASSSSRAPQLWSYTF
TGTGCCAGCAGTTCTAGCCGGGCCCCGCAACTATGGAGCTACACCTTC
>14|-|TRBJ1-2|-|TRBV5-8
CASSDGQTNYGYTF
TGTGCCAGCAGTGACGGACAGACTAACTATGGCTACACCTTC
>16|-|TRBJ2-2|once|TRBV14
CASGNFQGWSTGELFF
TGTGCCAGCGGTAACTTCCAGGGTTGGAGCACCGGGGAGCTGTTTTTT
>15|TRBD2|TRBJ2-1|-|TRBV5-4
CASRKSGGPYNEQFF
TGTGCCAGCAGGAAAAGCGGGGGCCCCTACAATGAGCAGTTCTTC
>15|-|TRBJ1-4|-|TRBV11-2
CASSQIRGGIEKLFF
TGTGCCAGCAGCCAGATACGGGGGGGCATTGAAAAACTGTTTTTT
>16|TRBD1|TRBJ2-7|once|TRBV27
CASSPSTGILSYEQYF
TGTGCCAGCAGTCCTTCGACAGGGATCCTCTCCTACGAGCAGTACTTC
>13|-|TRBJ1-1|few|TRBV30
CATHRRADTEAFF
TGTGCCACCCACAGGAGGGCGGACACTGAAGCTTTCTTT
>15|-|TRBJ1-2|-|TRBV11-2
CASSYAPSLNYGYTF
TGTGCCAGCAGCTATGCCCCCAGTTTAAACTATGGCTACACCTTC
>16|-|TRBJ2-3|-|TRBV9
CASSARPGPPEDTQYF
TGTGCCAGCAGCGCCCGCCCGGGCCCCCCGGAAGATACGCAGTATTTT
>16|-|TRBJ2-3|few|TRBV12-2
CASRLEPIVSTDTQYF
TGTGCAAGTCGCTTAGAACCCATAGTTTCCACAGATACGCAGTATTTT
>12|-|TRBJ1-1|-|TRBV30
CAWGSINTEAFF
TGTGCCTGGGGCTCGATTAACACTGAAGCTTTCTTT
>14|-|TRBJ2-3|-|TRBV5-1
CASSLEYFTDTQYF
TGCGCCAGCAGCTTGGAGTACTTCACAGATACGCAGTATTTT
>15|-|TRBJ2-6|-|TRBV5-1
CASSLAAPGANVLTF
TGCGCCAGCAGCTTGGCGGCCCCTGGGGCCAACGTCCTGACTTTC
>11|-|TRBJ1-5|-|TRBV5-1
CASRTRGPQHF
TGCGCCAGCAGAACCCGGGGGCCCCAGCATTTT
>16|TRBD1|TRBJ1-1|once|TRBV4-2
CASSSQTGSGGTEAFF
TGTGCCAGCAGCTCCCAGACAGGGTCTGGTGGCACTGAAGCTTTCTTT
>16|TRBD1|TRBJ1-5|few|TRBV5-6
CASSLLRDRHNQPQHF
TGTGCCAGCAGCTTACTCCGGGACAGGCACAATCAGCCCCAGCATTTT
>15|TRBD1|TRBJ2-2|-|TRBV5-1
CASSLRTGITGELFF
TGCGCCAGCAGCTTAAGGACAGGGATCACCGGGGAGCTGTTTTTT
>16|TRBD1|TRBJ1-5|-|TRBV19
CASSIGTGASNQPQHF
TGTGCCAGTAGTATCGGGACAGGGGCAAGCAATCAGCCCCAGCATTTT
>15|TRBD1|TRBJ1-1|few|TRBV6-6
CASSTGQGGNTEAFF
TGTGCCAGCAGTACGGGACAGGGGGGGAACACTGAAGCTTTCTTT
>13|TRBD2|TRBJ2-5|medium-sized|TRBV7-9
CASSPSGGETQYF
TGTGCCAGCAGCCCCTCGGGAGGAGAGACCCAGTACTTC
>13|TRBD1|TRBJ1-5|-|TRBV6-6
CASSSGQDQPQHF
TGTGCCAGCAGTTCCGGACAGGATCAGCCCCAGCATTTT
>13|TRBD2|TRBJ2-4|-|TRBV10-3
CATLAGGKNIQYF
TGTGCCACCTTAGCGGGGGGAAAAAACATTCAGTACTTC
>18|TRBD1|TRBJ1-6|-|TRBV28
CASSYPPDRSSYNSPLHF
TGTGCCAGCAGTTACCCTCCGGACAGGAGCTCCTATAATTCACCCCTCCACTTT
>14|-|TRBJ1-5|-|TRBV5-1
CASSLGQGDQPQHF
TGCGCCAGCAGCTTGGGGCAGGGTGATCAGCCCCAGCATTTT
>14|TRBD1|TRBJ1-2|-|TRBV18
CASSTDRGQRGYTF
TGTGCCAGCTCAACTGACAGGGGGCAGCGGGGCTACACCTTC
>14|-|TRBJ1-4|-|TRBV5-5
CASSHQDTGGKLFF
TGTGCCAGCAGCCACCAAGACACGGGAGGGAAACTGTTTTTT
>13|-|TRBJ2-7|few|TRBV6-1
CASSEERGYEQYF
TGTGCCAGCAGTGAAGAGAGGGGATACGAGCAGTACTTC
>15|-|TRBJ2-2|once|TRBV7-2
CASSNGGAGTGELFF
TGTGCCAGCAGCAACGGGGGCGCGGGCACCGGGGAGCTGTTTTTT
>13|-|TRBJ1-1|-|TRBV27
CASSLLMNTEAFF
TGTGCCAGCAGTTTACTGATGAACACTGAAGCTTTCTTT
>12|-|TRBJ2-2|-|TRBV29-1
CSVVGASGELFF
TGCAGCGTTGTCGGGGCGTCGGGGGAGCTGTTTTTT
>15|-|TRBJ2-7|-|TRBV10-3
CAISEGGTVSYEQYF
TGTGCCATCAGTGAGGGGGGGACAGTGAGCTACGAGCAGTACTTC
>16|TRBD1|TRBJ2-4|-|TRBV14
CASSQTTGMAKNIQYF
TGTGCCAGCAGCCAAACGACAGGGATGGCCAAAAACATTCAGTACTTC
>15|TRBD1|TRBJ1-1|once|TRBV19
CASSFNDRANTEAFF
TGTGCCAGTAGTTTTAACGACAGGGCGAACACTGAAGCTTTCTTT
>16|TRBD1|TRBJ1-5|-|TRBV19
CASSIGGTGGNQPQHF
TGTGCCAGTAGTATAGGGGGGACAGGGGGTAATCAGCCCCAGCATTTT
>14|-|TRBJ2-7|-|TRBV10-3
CAISESNYLYEQYF
TGTGCCATCAGTGAGTCGAATTATCTCTACGAGCAGTACTTC
>11|-|TRBJ1-2|-|TRBV7-9
CASSLKGIASF
TGTGCCAGCAGCCTGAAGGGGATTGCCTCTTTC
>14|-|TRBJ1-3|-|TRBV18
CASSPRTGLDTIYF
TGTGCCAGCTCACCCCGGACGGGCTTGGACACCATATATTTT
>14|-|TRBJ1-6|-|TRBV2
CASSPGRAGGPLHF
TGTGCCAGCAGCCCGGGCCGGGCCGGAGGACCCCTCCACTTT
>16|-|TRBJ1-5|-|TRBV21-1
CASSNRMTGEDQPQHF
TGTGCCAGCAGCAATCGAATGACAGGGGAAGATCAGCCCCAGCATTTT
>16|-|TRBJ1-1|once|TRBV6-5
CASSYSNRGKNTEAFF
TGTGCCAGCAGTTACTCGAATAGGGGGAAGAACACTGAAGCTTTCTTT
>10|-|TRBJ2-7|-|TRBV27
CASGTYEQYF
TGTGCCAGCGGTACCTACGAGCAGTACTTC
>17|TRBD1|TRBJ2-3|once|TRBV7-9
CASSDLWTGLGTDTQYF
TGTGCCAGCAGCGACCTATGGACAGGGTTAGGCACAGATACGCAGTATTTT
>16|TRBD2|TRBJ2-7|-|TRBV2
CASSPHPGTSGIEQYF
TGTGCCAGCAGTCCTCACCCCGGGACTAGCGGTATCGAGCAGTACTTC
>15|-|TRBJ1-6|-|TRBV5-1
CASSLVWGADSPLHF
TGCGCCAGCAGCTTGGTCTGGGGGGCGGACTCACCCCTCCACTTT
>15|-|TRBJ1-1|few|TRBV11-1
CASSLGVARSAEAFF
TGTGCCAGCAGCTTAGGGGTAGCCCGGAGCGCTGAAGCTTTCTTT
>13|-|TRBJ1-2|once|TRBV6-5
CASSYTPSYGYTF
TGTGCCAGCAGTTACACCCCCAGCTATGGCTACACCTTC
>14|TRBD1|TRBJ1-1|-|TRBV2
CASSQYRGGTEAFF
TGTGCCAGCAGTCAATACAGGGGCGGCACTGAAGCTTTCTTT
>17|-|TRBJ1-3|-|TRBV5-1
CASSLVGGTDSGNTIYF
TGCGCCAGCAGCTTGGTAGGAGGGACGGACTCTGGAAACACCATATATTTT
>14|-|TRBJ2-2|few|TRBV5-1
CASSSGQNTGELFF
TGCGCCAGCAGCTCGGGACAGAACACCGGGGAGCTGTTTTTT
>17|-|TRBJ2-4|once|TRBV5-1
CASSLVAIGIAKNIQYF
TGCGCCAGCAGCTTGGTGGCGATCGGGATCGCCAAAAACATTCAGTACTTC
>15|TRBD1|TRBJ1-5|few|TRBV5-8
CASSLWGTGNQPQHF
TGTGCCAGCAGCTTGTGGGGGACAGGCAATCAGCCCCAGCATTTT
>18|-|TRBJ1-1|once|TRBV5-1
CASSLSYAGARENTEAFF
TGCGCCAGCAGCTTGTCCTACGCAGGGGCCAGGGAAAACACTGAAGCTTTCTTT
>16|TRBD2|TRBJ2-3|few|TRBV5-1
CASSSNSGGAADTQYF
TGCGCCAGCAGCTCCAATAGCGGGGGGGCAGCAGATACGCAGTATTTT
>14|TRBD1|TRBJ2-7|-|TRBV18
CASSPDRVGSEQYF
TGTGCCAGCTCACCAGACAGGGTAGGATCCGAGCAGTACTTC
>12|-|TRBJ1-5|-|TRBV5-6
CASSLSNQPQHF
TGTGCCAGCAGCTTGAGTAATCAGCCCCAGCATTTT
>16|-|TRBJ2-2|-|TRBV6-1
CASSEALTGNTGELFF
TGTGCCAGCAGTGAAGCCTTGACAGGGAACACCGGGGAGCTGTTTTTT
>14|-|TRBJ2-3|-|TRBV2
CASSESGETDTQYF
TGTGCCAGCAGTGAATCCGGAGAAACAGATACGCAGTATTTT
>14|-|TRBJ1-1|-|TRBV4-3
CASSPHTRGTEAFF
TGCGCCAGCAGCCCTCATACGAGAGGCACTGAAGCTTTCTTT
>15|-|TRBJ2-1|-|TRBV19
CASSIGFTSYNEQFF
TGTGCCAGTAGTATCGGGTTCACCTCCTACAATGAGCAGTTCTTC